A single sample gave rise to the 15 T cell receptor beta chains below, sequenced in a study of CD8 T cells in Susac syndrome. When the RNA was reverse transcribed, random hexamers were used with an input of 0.5 to 1 ug. MiXCR was run by TCRdb on the immunoSEQ multiplex PCR reads, yielding one entry per CDR3 protein. The sample yields about 22,000 distinct CDR3 sequences, just under 95% seen once. The sample taken for sequencing was CD8+ T cells from PBMCs. The source of these receptors is a human donor in good health.

The V call is TRBV4-1, the J call TRBJ1-4; 7 bases match TRBD1. V shed 4 bases and J 5 bases; nucleotides not matched to a gene: 4. CDR3 length equals 14 residues. Germline V gene lookup returns CDR1 MGHRA and CDR2 YSYEKL. CDR3 amino acids: CASSRGQENEKLFF. CDR3 DNA sequence: TGCGCCAGCAGCCGAGGACAGGAAAATGAAAAACTGTTTTTT.

The chain uses TRBV7-9 and TRBJ1-2, with 7 bases aligning to TRBD1. The junction had 12 bases not matched to a gene; V was cut back by 5 bases and J by 6 bases. The CDR3 loop spans 15 amino acids. The V gene's germline CDR1 is SEHNR and CDR2 FQNEAQ (reference sequence). The CDR3 DNA follows: TGTGCCAGCAGCGGTGGGACAGTCGGGGTGGATGGCTACACCTTC. Translated: CASSGGTVGVDGYTF.

This chain links TRBV6-5 with TRBJ2-1, with no clear D. The germline V gene encodes CDR1 MNHEY and CDR2 SVGAGI. The CDR3 totals 14 residues. Trimming pared 4 bases from V and 8 bases from J, leaving 15 bases between. The CDR3, as DNA: TGTGCCAGCAGTTTGGACCTCCTGGGGTATGAGCAGTTCTTC. Translated, it gives CASSLDLLGYEQFF.

The V and J genes are TRBV7-9 and TRBJ2-7; 7 nucleotides match TRBD1. The J segment lost 3 bases and the V segment lost 5 bases, leaving 19 bases of the junction unmatched. Germline V gene lookup returns CDR1 SEHNR and CDR2 FQNEAQ (reference sequence). This CDR3 is 18 amino acids long. DNA of the CDR3: TGTGCCAGCAGCCCGATCCGAGGCCAGGGGGATATTGGCTACGAGCAGTACTTC. Protein: CASSPIRGQGDIGYEQYF.

This sequence joins TRBV4-2 and TRBJ2-7, with D perhaps TRBD1 or TRBD2 (5 bases each). V dropped 2 bases and J dropped 2 bases, with 10 bases sitting between them. The CDR3 spans 14 residues. The germline V gene encodes CDR1 LGHNA and CDR2 YNFKEQ. The CDR3 here is CASSQRDGPYEQYF. The DNA of the CDR3 is TGTGCCAGCAGCCAAAGGGACGGGCCCTACGAGCAGTACTTC.

This clonotype was counted between two and nine times. The genes are TRBV6-1 and TRBJ1-2; D unclear. The CDR3 is 15 amino acids. Germline-derived CDR1 and CDR2 are MNHNS and SASEGT. V lost 1 base and J lost 3, with 12 bases in between. This CDR3 reads CASSEGRANHYGYTF. CDR3 DNA sequence: TGTGCCAGCAGTGAAGGGAGGGCCAACCACTATGGCTACACCTTC.

V is TRBV27 and J is TRBJ2-4, with 10 bases lining up with TRBD2. The V gene's germline CDR1 is MNHEY and CDR2 SMNVEV (reference sequence). With 5 bases clipped from V and 6 bases from J, the junction kept 7 bases outside the gene matches. This CDR3 contains 15 residues. CDR3 DNA sequence: TGTGCCAGCAGTACCGAACTAGCGGGGAGAAACATTCAGTACTTC. It encodes CASSTELAGRNIQYF.

V usage is TRBV12-3 or TRBV12-4 and J usage is TRBJ1-1; perhaps TRBD1 as D (6 bases). CDR3 size: 15 residues. V was cut by 6 bases and J by 4 bases, with 18 bases left in between. CDR3 protein: CASSQSGGSGTEAFF. The CDR3 DNA sequence: TGTGCCAGCAGCCAATCCGGGGGCTCGGGCACTGAAGCTTTCTTT.

This clonotype was recorded once. The chain employs TRBV7-8 and TRBJ2-5; 14 bases fit TRBD2. V was pared by 0 bases and J by 0 bases, with 3 bases of the junction left unmatched. The CDR3 runs 18 residues. Looked up from germline, CDR1 is SGHVS and CDR2 is FQNEAQ. The CDR3 reads CASSLATSGGEYQETQYF. The CDR3 DNA reads as TGTGCCAGCAGCTTAGCGACTAGCGGGGGGGAGTACCAAGAGACCCAGTACTTC. The complete variable domain, with remaining parts taken from reference TRBV7-8 and TRBJ2-5, reads GAGVSQSPRYKVAKRGQDVALRCDPISGHVSLFWYQQALGQGPEFLTYFQNEAQLDKSGLPSDRFFAERPEGSVSTLKIQRTQQEDSAVYLCASSLATSGGEYQETQYFGPGTRLLVL.

J is TRBJ1-3 and V is TRBV19; D not certain. The germline CDR1 and CDR2 sequences are LNHDA and SQIVND (reference sequence). V dropped 7 bases and J dropped 0 bases, with 10 bases sitting between them. The CDR3 length is 14 residues. CDR3 sequence: CASIDDYSGNTIYF. The CDR3 DNA reads TGTGCCAGTATCGATGACTACTCTGGAAACACCATATATTTT.

V usage is TRBV7-2 and J usage is TRBJ1-1, with unresolved D. The CDR3 consists of 14 residues. V gave up 0 bases and J gave up 3 bases, with 8 bases separating them. Germline V gene data show CDR1 as SGHTA and CDR2 as FQGNSA. The CDR3 coding sequence is TGTGCCAGCAGCTTAGCGCGTGGAGACACTGAAGCTTTCTTT. Its translation is CASSLARGDTEAFF.

V gene TRBV6-1 combines with J gene TRBJ1-5; D is ambiguous. The CDR3 extends over 16 amino acids. Per germline, CDR1 MNHNS and CDR2 SASEGT. Trimming left V 2 bases short and J 2 bases short, with 13 bases between. The CDR3 region has the DNA TGTGCCAGCAGTGAATACCCCCTCTTGGGCAATCAGCCCCAGCATTTT. This encodes CASSEYPLLGNQPQHF.

The rearrangement joins TRBV14 to TRBJ2-1; 8 nucleotides align to TRBD1. There are 16 residues in the CDR3. Germline-derived CDR1 and CDR2 are SGHDN and FVKESK. V dropped 6 bases and J dropped 8; count of bases not matched to a gene: 15. This CDR3 is CASRATGGSGFHEQFF. The CDR3 DNA reads as TGTGCCAGCAGAGCTACAGGGGGGTCAGGGTTCCATGAGCAGTTCTTC.

J is TRBJ2-3 and V is TRBV25-1; a possible D gene is TRBD2 (6 bases). The CDR3 contains 14 residues. The ends were cut back, 6 bases at V and 0 bases at J, with 10 bases in the middle. The germline V gene has CDR1 MGHDK and CDR2 SYGVNS. CDR3 sequence (DNA): TGTGCCAGCAGCACGGGGGTTAGCACAGATACGCAGTATTTT. This sequence encodes CASSTGVSTDTQYF.

The chain combines TRBV7-9 with TRBJ1-1; D uncertain. The V end lost 3 bases, the J end lost 3 bases, and 8 bases lay between the germline ends. This CDR3 spans 13 amino acids. Per the germline V gene, CDR1 is SEHNR and CDR2 is FQNEAQ (reference sequence). The CDR3 nucleotides are TGTGCCAGCAGCTTTAAGTGGGACACTGAAGCTTTCTTT. Translating it yields CASSFKWDTEAFF.